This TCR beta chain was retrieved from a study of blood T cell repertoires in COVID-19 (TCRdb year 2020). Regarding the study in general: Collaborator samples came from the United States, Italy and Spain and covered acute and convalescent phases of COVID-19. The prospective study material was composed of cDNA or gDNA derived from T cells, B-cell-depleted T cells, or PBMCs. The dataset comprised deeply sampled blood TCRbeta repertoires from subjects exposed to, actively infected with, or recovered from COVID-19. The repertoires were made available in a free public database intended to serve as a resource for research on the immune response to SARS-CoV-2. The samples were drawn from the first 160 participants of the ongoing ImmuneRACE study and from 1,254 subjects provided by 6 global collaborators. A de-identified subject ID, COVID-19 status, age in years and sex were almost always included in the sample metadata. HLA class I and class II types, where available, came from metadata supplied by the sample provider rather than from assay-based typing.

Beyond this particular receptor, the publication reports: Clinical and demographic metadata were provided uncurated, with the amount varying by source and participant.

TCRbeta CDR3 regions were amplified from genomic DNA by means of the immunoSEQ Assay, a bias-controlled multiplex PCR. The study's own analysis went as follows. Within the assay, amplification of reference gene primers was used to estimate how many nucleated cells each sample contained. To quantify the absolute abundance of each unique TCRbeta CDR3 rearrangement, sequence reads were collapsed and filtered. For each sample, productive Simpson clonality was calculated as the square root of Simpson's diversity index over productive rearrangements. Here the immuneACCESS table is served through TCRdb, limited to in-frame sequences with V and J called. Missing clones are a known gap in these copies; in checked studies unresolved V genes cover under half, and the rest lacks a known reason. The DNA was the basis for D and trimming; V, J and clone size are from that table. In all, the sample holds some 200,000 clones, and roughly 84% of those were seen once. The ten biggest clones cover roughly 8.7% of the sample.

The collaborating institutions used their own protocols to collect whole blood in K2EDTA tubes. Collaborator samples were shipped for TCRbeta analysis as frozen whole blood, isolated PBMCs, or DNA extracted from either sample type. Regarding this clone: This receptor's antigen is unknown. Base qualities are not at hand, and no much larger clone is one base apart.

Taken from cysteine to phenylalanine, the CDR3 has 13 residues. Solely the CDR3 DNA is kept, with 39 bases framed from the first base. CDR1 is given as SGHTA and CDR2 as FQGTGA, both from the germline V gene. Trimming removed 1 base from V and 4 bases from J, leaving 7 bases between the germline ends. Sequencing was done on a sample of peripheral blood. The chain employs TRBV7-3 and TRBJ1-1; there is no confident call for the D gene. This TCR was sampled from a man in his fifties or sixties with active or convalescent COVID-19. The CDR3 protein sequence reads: CASSLSRGTEAFF. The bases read TGTGCCAGCAGCTTAAGCCGGGGCACTGAAGCTTTCTTT.